The 3 T cell receptor beta chains reported below all come from one sample, sequenced in a study of cytotoxic CD8 clonotypes in ibrutinib-treated CLL. TCRdb keeps only in-frame clones here, not all; method: immunoSEQ multiplex PCR. Of 130,000 or so clones detected, 80% to 90% appear once; the ten largest clones hold around 3%. The sample here was PBMCs, taken after 24 months of ibrutinib treatment. The receptors here all came from a human donor with chronic lymphocytic leukemia.

As for this clone: The identical CDR3 is also encoded by other nucleotide sequences in the sample. This sequence joins TRBV19 and TRBJ1-1, with D maybe TRBD1 (5 bases). CDR3 length equals 14 residues. Germline V CDR1 and CDR2: LNHDA, SQIVND (reference sequence). V was cut by 1 base and J by 1 base, with 7 bases left in between. CDR3 protein: CASSIGGRNTEAFF. The CDR3 DNA is TGTGCCAGTAGTATAGGGGGCCGGAACACTGAAGCTTTCTTT.

The rearrangement uses TRBV9 and TRBJ1-1; D remains ambiguous. The V gene's germline CDR1 is SGDLS and CDR2 YYNGEE. V lost 4 bases, J lost 0 bases, and 7 bases lay in between. There are 13 residues in the CDR3. The CDR3 here is CASSPQLNTEAFF. CDR3 DNA sequence: TGTGCCAGCAGCCCACAGCTGAACACTGAAGCTTTCTTT.

The chain has TRBV2 and TRBJ1-2; D gene unclear. Per germline, CDR1 SNHLY and CDR2 FYNNEI. V was clipped by 2 bases and J by 3 bases, with 19 bases between them. The CDR3 is 17 residues long. In DNA, the CDR3 is TGTGCCAGCAGTGAATCAGGTGTTTTCTCAGGAGACTATGGCTACACCTTC. It translates to CASSESGVFSGDYGYTF.